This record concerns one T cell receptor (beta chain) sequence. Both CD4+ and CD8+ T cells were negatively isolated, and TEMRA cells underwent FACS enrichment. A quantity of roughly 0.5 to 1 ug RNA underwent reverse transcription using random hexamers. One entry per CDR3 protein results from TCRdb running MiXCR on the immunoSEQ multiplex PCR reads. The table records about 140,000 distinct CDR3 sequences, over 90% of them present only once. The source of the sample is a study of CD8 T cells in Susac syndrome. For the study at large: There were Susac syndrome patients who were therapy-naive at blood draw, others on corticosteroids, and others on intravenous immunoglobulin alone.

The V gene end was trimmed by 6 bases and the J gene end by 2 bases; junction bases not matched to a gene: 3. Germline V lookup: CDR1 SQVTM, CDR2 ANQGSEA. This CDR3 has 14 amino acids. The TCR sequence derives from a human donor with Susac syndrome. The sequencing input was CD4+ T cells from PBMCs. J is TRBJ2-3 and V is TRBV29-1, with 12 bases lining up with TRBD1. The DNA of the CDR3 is TGCAGCGTCCTGGGACAGGGGGCCACAGATACGCAGTATTTT. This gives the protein CSVLGQGATDTQYF.